These T cell receptor beta chains were read from a single sample in a study of T-cell reconstitution after alpha-beta-depleted transplantation in children. TCRdb recomputed calls from the PCR reads with MiXCR, one row per CDR3 protein. The sample includes roughly 170,000 distinct CDR3 sequences, about 6.8% of them seen just once. The sample consisted of PBMCs from the stem cell graft donor, taken from the stem cell graft. These receptor sequences come from a human donor who donated a stem cell graft to a child with Wiskott-Aldrich syndrome. Each CDR3 is given without its conserved first and last residue. Fields, in order: CDR3 protein, V gene, clone size. Size values are once, few and many counts, or a class for expanded clones, and some rows have none.

STARGGGGYT	TRBV20-1	many
ASSHMHRGVGNQPQH	TRBV9	few
ASSQEWWGTDTQY	TRBV3-1	few
ASSSPSGSSYEQY	TRBV7-9	many
ATLDRGTGELF	TRBV12-3/TRBV12-4	few
AISEGRATGELF	TRBV10-3	many
ASSDERVGSYEQY	TRBV2	many
ASSEAQTGWPYEQY	TRBV6-1	many
SARVGIGQPQH	TRBV20-1	many
ASSAPGLAVFDTQY	TRBV7-8	few
ASSSQQGRVAEAF	TRBV12-3/TRBV12-4	many
ASSSQLGEGSPLH	TRBV7-6	-
ASSPPAGGRSGETQY	TRBV18	few
ASSLIGLEQY	TRBV11-2	many
ASSLGWEGGYGYT	TRBV7-2	few
ASSDRAQETQY	TRBV2	-
ASSFSSHEQY	TRBV7-9	many
ASSLVSGRLSY	TRBV7-2	-
ASSGSDYGYT	TRBV10-2	many
SQRTSTDTQY	TRBV20-1	many
AWTRDTTYEQY	TRBV30	few
ATSDSGRSTDTQY	TRBV24-1	many
AISVSGNQPQH	TRBV10-3	many
SARVLAGETQY	TRBV20-1	many
ASSSVGQGGPYEQY	TRBV2	few
ASSLLSVPAYEQY	TRBV5-1	-
SVEQGAPREQY	TRBV29-1	many
ASSDPLSAAPQH	TRBV25-1	many
ASSGTTNEKLF	TRBV18	-
RVAGGPSYNEQF	TRBV20-1	many
ASSPARRTSESTDTQY	TRBV12-3/TRBV12-4	few
ASSTRQGTDTQY	TRBV25-1	many
SVSPTGSYEQY	TRBV29-1	many
ASHQTGTSRSYNEQF	TRBV6-7	many
ASSSGGSNEKLF	TRBV5-1	-
ASSPTAGLRETQY	TRBV28	many
ASSEWGQGASYEQY	TRBV25-1	many
ASTTLERTDTQY	TRBV7-9	many
ASSPHWAGETQY	TRBV12-3/TRBV12-4	many
ATSDLLPTDTQY	TRBV24-1	many
ASSLQGLPAGYT	TRBV7-9	-
ASSPGVTRGGRDEQF	TRBV5-1	few
SANRAGQPQH	TRBV20-1	many
ASSVQGSQPQH	TRBV11-2	-
SARDTRTGRNTQY	TRBV20-1	many
ASSAGWSYEQY	TRBV2	many
AWSQTGDAEAF	TRBV30	-
ACQRGAFQETQY	TRBV30	many
ASSLVNRAGANVLT	TRBV5-1	-
ASSHVGLAGVPSLSEQF	TRBV14	many
SAMKGDEQY	TRBV20-1	many
ASSEWAYTDTQY	TRBV25-1	many
ASSLEPPASGGHTDTQY	TRBV7-6	few
ASSYPGRGSYEQY	TRBV6-5	many
ASSYSINPSGGAEQY	TRBV6-5	many
ASSLPNGRLVEQY	TRBV7-2	-
SARDTTGEVGRTQY	TRBV20-1	many